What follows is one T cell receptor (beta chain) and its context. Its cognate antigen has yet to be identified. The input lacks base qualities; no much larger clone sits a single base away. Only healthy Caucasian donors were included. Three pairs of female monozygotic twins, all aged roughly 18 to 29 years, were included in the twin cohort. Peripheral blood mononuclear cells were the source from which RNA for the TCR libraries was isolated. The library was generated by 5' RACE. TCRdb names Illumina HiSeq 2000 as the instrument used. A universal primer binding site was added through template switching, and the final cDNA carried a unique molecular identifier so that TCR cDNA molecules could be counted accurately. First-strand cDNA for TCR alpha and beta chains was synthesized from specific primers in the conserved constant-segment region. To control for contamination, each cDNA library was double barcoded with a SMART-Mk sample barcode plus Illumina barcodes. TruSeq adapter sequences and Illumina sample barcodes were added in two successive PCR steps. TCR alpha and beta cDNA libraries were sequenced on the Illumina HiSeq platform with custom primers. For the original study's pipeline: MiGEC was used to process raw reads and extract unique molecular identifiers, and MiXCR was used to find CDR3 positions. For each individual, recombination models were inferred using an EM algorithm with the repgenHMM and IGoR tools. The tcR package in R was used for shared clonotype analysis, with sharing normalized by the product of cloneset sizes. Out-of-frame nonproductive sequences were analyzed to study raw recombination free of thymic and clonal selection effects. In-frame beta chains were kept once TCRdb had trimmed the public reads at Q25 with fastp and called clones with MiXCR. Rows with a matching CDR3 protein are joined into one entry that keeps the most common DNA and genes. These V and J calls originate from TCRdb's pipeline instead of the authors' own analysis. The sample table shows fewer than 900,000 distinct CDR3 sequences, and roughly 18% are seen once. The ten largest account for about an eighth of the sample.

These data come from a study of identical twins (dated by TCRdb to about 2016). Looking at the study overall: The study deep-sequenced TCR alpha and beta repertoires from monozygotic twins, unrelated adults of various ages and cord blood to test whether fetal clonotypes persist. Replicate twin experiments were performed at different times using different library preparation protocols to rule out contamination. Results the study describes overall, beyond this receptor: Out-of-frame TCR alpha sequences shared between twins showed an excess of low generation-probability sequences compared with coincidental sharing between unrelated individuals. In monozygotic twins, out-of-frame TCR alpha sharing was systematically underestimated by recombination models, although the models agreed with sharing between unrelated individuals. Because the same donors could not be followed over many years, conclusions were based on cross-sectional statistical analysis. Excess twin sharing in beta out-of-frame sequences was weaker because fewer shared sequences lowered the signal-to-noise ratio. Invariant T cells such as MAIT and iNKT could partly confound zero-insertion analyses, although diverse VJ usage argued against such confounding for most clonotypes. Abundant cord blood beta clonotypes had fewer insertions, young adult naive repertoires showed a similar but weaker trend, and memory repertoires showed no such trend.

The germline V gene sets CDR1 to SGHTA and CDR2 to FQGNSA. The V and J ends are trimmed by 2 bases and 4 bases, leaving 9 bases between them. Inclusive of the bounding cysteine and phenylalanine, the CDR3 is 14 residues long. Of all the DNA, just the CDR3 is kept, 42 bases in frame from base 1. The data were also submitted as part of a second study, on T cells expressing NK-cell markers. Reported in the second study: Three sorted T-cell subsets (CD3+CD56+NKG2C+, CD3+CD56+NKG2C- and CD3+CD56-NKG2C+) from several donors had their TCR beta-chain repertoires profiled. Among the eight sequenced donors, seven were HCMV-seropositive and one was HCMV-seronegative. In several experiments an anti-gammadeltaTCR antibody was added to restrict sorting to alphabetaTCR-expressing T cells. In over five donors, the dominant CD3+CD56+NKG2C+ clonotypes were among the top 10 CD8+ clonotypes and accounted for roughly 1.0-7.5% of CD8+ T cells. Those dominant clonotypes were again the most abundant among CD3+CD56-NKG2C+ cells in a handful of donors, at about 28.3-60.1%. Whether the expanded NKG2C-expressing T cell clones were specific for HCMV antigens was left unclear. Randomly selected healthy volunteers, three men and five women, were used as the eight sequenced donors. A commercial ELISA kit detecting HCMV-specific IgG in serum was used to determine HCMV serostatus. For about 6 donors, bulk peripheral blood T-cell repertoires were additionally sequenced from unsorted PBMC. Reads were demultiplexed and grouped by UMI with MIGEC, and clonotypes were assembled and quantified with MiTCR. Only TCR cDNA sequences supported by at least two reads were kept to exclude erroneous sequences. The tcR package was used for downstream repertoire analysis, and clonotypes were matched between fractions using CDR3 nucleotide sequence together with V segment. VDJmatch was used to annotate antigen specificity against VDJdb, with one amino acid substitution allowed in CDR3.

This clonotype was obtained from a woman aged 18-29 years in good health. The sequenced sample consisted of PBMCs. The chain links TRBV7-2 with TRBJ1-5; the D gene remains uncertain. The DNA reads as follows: TGTGCCAGCAGCTTAAAAGGGCCTAATCAGCCCCAGCATTTT. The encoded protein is CASSLKGPNQPQHF.